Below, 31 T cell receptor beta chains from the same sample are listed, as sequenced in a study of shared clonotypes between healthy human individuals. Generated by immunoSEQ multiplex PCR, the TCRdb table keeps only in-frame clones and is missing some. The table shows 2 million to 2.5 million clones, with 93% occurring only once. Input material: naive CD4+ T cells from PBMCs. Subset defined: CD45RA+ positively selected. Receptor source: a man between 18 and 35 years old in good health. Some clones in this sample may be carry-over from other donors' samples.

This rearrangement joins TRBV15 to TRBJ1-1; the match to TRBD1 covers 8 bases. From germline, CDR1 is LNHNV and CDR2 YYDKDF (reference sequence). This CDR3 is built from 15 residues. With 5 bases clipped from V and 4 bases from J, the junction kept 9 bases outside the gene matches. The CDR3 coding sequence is TGTGCCACCAGCGTCGAACAGGGGGGGTTCACTGAAGCTTTCTTT. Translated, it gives CATSVEQGGFTEAFF.

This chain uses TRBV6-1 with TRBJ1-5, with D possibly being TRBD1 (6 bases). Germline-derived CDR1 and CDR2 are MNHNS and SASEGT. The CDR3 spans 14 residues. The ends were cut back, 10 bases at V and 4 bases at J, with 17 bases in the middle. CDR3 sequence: CATVGAGENQPQHF. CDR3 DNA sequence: TGTGCCACCGTGGGAGCAGGGGAGAATCAGCCCCAGCATTTT.

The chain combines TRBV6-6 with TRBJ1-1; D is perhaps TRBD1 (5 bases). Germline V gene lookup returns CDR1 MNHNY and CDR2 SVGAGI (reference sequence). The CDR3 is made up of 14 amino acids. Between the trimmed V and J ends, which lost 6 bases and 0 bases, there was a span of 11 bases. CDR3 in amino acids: CASSKGPVNTEAFF. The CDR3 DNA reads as TGTGCCAGCAGCAAGGGACCGGTGAACACTGAAGCTTTCTTT.

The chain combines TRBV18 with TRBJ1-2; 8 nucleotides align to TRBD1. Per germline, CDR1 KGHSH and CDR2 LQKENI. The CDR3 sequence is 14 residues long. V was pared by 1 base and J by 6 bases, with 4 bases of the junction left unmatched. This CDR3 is CASSPRGQAHGYTF. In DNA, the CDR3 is TGTGCCAGCTCACCACGGGGACAGGCTCATGGCTACACCTTC.

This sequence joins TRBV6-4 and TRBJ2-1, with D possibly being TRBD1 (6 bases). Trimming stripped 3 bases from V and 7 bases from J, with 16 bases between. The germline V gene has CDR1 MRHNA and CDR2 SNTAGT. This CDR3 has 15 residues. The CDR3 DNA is TGTGCCAGCAGTGAACAGGGCTCCACAGCGAATGAGCAGTTCTTC. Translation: CASSEQGSTANEQFF.

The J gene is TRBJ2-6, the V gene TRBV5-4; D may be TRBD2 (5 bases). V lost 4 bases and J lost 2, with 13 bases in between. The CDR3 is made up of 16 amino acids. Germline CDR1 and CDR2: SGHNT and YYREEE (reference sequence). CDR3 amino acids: CASSPTAAAGANVLTF. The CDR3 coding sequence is TGTGCCAGCAGCCCAACAGCGGCTGCTGGGGCCAACGTCCTGACTTTC. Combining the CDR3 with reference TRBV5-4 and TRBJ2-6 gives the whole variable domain ETGVTQSPTHLIKTRGQQVTLRCSSQSGHNTVSWYQQALGQGPQFIFQYYREEENGRGNFPPRFSGLQFPNYSSELNVNALELDDSALYLCASSPTAAAGANVLTFGAGSRLTVL.

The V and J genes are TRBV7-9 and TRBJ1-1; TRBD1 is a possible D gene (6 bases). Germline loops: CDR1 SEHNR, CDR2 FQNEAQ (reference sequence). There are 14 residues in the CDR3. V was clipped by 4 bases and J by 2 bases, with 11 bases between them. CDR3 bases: TGTGCCAGCAGCTCACCGGGACATAACACTGAAGCTTTCTTT. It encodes CASSSPGHNTEAFF.

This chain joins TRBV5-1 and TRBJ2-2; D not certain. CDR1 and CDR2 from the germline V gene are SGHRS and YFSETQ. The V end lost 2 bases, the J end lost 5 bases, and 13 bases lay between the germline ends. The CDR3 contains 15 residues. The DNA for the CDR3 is TGCGCCAGCAGCTTAGGTAGTTGGGAAACCGGGGAGCTGTTTTTT. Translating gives CASSLGSWETGELFF.

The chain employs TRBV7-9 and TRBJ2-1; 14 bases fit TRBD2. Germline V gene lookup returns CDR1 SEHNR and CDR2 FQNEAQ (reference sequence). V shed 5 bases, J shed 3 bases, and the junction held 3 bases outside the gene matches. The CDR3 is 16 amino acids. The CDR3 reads CASSPGLAGVYNEQFF. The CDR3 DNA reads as TGTGCCAGCAGCCCGGGACTAGCGGGAGTCTACAATGAGCAGTTCTTC.

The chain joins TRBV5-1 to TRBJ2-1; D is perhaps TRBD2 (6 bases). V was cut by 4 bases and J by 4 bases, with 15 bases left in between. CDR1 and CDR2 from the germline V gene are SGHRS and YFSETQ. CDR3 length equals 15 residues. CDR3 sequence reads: CASSVSGDLYNEQFF. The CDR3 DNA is TGCGCCAGCAGCGTATCGGGGGACCTTTACAATGAGCAGTTCTTC.

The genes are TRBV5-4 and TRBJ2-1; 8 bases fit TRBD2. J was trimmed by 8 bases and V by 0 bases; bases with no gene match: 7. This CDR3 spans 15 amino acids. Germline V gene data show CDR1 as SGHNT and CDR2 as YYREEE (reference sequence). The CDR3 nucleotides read TGTGCCAGCAGCTTGGACAGCGGGAGACTGGATGAGCAGTTCTTC. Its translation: CASSLDSGRLDEQFF.

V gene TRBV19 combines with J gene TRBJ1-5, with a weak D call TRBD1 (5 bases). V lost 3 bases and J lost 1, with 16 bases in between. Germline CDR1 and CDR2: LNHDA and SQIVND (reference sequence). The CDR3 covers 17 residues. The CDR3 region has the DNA TGTGCCAGTAGTATTTTAGTAGGGGCGCAGAGCAATCAGCCCCAGCATTTT. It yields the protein CASSILVGAQSNQPQHF. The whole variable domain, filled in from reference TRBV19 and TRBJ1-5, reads DGGITQSPKYLFRKEGQNVTLSCEQNLNHDAMYWYRQDPGQGLRLIYYSQIVNDFQKGDIAEGYSVSREKKESFPLTVTSAQKNPTAFYLCASSILVGAQSNQPQHFGDGTRLSIL.

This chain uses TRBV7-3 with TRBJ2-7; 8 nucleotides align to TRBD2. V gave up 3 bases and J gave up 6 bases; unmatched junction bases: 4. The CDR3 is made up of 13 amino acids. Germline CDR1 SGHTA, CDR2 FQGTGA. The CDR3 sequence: CASSLGTRAEQYF. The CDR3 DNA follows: TGTGCCAGCAGCTTGGGGACTAGAGCCGAGCAGTACTTC.

This chain's CDR3 is CASRNRGIDEQFF. Written as DNA, the CDR3 is TGTGCCAGCAGAAACAGGGGAATTGACGAGCAGTTCTTC. The chain employs TRBV6-5 and TRBJ2-1, with 7 bases aligning to TRBD1. The length of the CDR3 is 13 residues. Losses at the gene ends were 6 bases for V and 10 bases for J; bases not matched to a gene: 9. The V gene's germline CDR1 is MNHEY and CDR2 SVGAGI.

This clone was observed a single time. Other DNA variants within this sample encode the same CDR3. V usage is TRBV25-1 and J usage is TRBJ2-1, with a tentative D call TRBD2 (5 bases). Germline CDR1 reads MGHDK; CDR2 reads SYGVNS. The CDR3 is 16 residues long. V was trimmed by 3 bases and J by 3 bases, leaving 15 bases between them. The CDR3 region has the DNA TGTGCCAGCAGTGATACTAGTGGGGTTCACTACAATGAGCAGTTCTTC. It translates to CASSDTSGVHYNEQFF.

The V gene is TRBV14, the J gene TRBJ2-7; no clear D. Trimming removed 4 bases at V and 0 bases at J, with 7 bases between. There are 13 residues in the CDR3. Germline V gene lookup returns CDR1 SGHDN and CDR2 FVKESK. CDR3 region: CASSPTDSYEQYF. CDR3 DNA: TGTGCCAGCAGCCCTACAGACTCCTACGAGCAGTACTTC.

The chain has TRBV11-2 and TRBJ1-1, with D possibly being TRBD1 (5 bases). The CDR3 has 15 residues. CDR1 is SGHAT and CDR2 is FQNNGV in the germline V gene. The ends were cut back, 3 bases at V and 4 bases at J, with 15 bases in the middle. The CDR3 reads CASSLGLGPGTEAFF. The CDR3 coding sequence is TGTGCCAGCAGCTTGGGGTTGGGGCCGGGCACTGAAGCTTTCTTT.

CDR3 sequence reads: CASRRTGSGNQPQHF. The CDR3, as DNA: TGTGCCAGCAGAAGGACAGGGTCGGGCAATCAGCCCCAGCATTTT. The chain combines TRBV7-7 with TRBJ1-5; 8 nucleotides match TRBD1. The CDR3 extends over 15 amino acids. V lost 6 bases to trimming and J lost 2 bases; unmatched junction nucleotides: 6. CDR1 is SSHAT and CDR2 is FNYEAQ in the germline V gene (reference sequence). The full variable domain, its missing parts supplied by reference TRBV7-7 and TRBJ1-5, is GAGVSQSPRYKVTKRGQDVTLRCDPISSHATLYWYQQALGQGPEFLTYFNYEAQPDKSGLPSDRFSAERPEGSISTLTIQRTEQRDSAMYRCASRRTGSGNQPQHFGDGTRLSIL.

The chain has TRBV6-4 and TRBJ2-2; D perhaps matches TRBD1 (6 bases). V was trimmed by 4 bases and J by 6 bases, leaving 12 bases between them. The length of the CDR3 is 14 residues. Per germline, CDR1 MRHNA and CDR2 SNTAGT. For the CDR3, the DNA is TGTGCCAGCAGTGCCAACGAGGGGGCCGGGGAGCTGTTTTTT. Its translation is CASSANEGAGELFF.

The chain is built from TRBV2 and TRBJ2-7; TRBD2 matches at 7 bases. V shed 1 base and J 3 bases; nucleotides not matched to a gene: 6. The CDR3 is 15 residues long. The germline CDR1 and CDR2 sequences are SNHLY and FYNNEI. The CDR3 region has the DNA TGTGCCAGCAGTGAAGTCTTAGCGGGTCACTACGAGCAGTACTTC. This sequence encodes CASSEVLAGHYEQYF.

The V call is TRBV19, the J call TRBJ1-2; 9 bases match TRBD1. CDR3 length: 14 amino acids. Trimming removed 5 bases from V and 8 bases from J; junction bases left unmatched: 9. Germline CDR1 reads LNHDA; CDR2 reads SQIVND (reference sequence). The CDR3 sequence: CASSGRQGEEGYTF. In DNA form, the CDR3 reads TGTGCCAGTAGTGGCAGACAGGGGGAGGAGGGCTACACCTTC.

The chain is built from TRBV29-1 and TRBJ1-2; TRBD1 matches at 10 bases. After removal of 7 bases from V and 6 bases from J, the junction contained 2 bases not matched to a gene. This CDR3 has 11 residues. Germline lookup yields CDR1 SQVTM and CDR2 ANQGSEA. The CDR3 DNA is TGCAGCGCGGACAGGGGGAATGGCTACACCTTC. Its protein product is CSADRGNGYTF.

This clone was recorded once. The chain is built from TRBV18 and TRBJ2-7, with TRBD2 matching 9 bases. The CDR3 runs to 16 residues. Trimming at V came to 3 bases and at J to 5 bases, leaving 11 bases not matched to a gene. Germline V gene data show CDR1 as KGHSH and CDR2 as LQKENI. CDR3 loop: CASSPAGVAGANEQYF. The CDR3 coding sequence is TGTGCCAGCTCACCTGCCGGCGTAGCGGGAGCCAACGAGCAGTACTTC.

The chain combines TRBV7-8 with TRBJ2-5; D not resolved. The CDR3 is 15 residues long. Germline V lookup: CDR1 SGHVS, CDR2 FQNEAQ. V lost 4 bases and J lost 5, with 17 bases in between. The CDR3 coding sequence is TGTGCCAGCAGCTCCCGAGGCCCAAGTCGGGAGACCCAGTACTTC. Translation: CASSSRGPSRETQYF.

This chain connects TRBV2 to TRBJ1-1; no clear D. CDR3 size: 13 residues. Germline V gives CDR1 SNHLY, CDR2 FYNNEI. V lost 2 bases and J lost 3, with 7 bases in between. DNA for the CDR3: TGTGCCAGCAGTGAACTTAAGCACACTGAAGCTTTCTTT. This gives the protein CASSELKHTEAFF.

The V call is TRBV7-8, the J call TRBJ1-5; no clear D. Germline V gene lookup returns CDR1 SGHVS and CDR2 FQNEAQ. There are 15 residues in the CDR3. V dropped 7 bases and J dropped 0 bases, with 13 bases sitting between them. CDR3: CASTLQTYSNQPQHF. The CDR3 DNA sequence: TGTGCCAGCACCCTACAGACTTATAGCAATCAGCCCCAGCATTTT.

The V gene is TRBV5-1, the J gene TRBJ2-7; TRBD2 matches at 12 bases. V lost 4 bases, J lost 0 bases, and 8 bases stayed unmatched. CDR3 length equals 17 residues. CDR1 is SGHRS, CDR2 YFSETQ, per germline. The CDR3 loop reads CASSAGTSGSSSYEQYF. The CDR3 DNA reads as TGCGCCAGCAGCGCCGGGACTAGCGGGTCCTCCTCCTACGAGCAGTACTTC.

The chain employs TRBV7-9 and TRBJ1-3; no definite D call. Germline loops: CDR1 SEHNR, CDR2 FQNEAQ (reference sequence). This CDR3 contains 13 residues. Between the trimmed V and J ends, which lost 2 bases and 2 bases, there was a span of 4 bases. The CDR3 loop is CASSLNAGNTIYF. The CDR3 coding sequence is TGTGCCAGCAGCTTAAATGCTGGAAACACCATATATTTT.

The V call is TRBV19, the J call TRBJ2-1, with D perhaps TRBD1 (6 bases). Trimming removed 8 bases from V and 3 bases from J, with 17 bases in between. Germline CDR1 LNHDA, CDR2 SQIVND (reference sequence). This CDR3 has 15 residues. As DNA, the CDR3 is TGTGCCAGTCATCGGACAGACCTCGGCTACAATGAGCAGTTCTTC. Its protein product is CASHRTDLGYNEQFF. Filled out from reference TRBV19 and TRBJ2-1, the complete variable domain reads DGGITQSPKYLFRKEGQNVTLSCEQNLNHDAMYWYRQDPGQGLRLIYYSQIVNDFQKGDIAEGYSVSREKKESFPLTVTSAQKNPTAFYLCASHRTDLGYNEQFFGPGTRLTVL.

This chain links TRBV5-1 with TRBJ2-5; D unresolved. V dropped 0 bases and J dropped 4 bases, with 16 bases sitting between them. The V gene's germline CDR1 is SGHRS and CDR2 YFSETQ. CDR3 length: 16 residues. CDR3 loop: CASSLAPRAPRETQYF. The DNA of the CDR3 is TGCGCCAGCAGCTTGGCCCCTAGAGCCCCCCGAGAGACCCAGTACTTC.

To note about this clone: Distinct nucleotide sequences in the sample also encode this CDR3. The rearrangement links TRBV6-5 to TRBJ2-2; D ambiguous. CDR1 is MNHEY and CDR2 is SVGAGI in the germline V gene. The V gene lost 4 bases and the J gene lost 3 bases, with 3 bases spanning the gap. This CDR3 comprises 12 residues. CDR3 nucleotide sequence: TGTGCCAGCAGTTCATACACCGGGGAGCTGTTTTTT. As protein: CASSSYTGELFF.